The 18 T cell receptor beta chains in this list originate from one sample, sequenced in a study of blood T cell repertoires in COVID-19. Produced via immunoSEQ multiplex PCR; TCRdb's table is partial and in-frame only. The sample holds around 300,000 clones, more than 75% seen once. Specimen: peripheral blood. All receptors derive from a woman in her 30s who had recovered from COVID-19.

The rearrangement uses TRBV28 and TRBJ2-7; weak D call: TRBD2 (6 bases). Germline lookup yields CDR1 MDHEN and CDR2 SYDVKM. Trimming removed 7 bases from V and 6 bases from J, with 16 bases in between. The length of the CDR3 is 13 residues. This CDR3 is CASNALTSSEQYF. CDR3 bases: TGTGCCAGCAACGCCTTGACTAGTAGCGAGCAGTACTTC.

The chain employs TRBV28 and TRBJ2-1, with 9 bases aligning to TRBD2. After removal of 10 bases from V and 3 bases from J, the junction contained 4 bases not matched to a gene. Germline V CDR1 and CDR2: MDHEN, SYDVKM. This CDR3 has 13 amino acids. The CDR3 region has the DNA TGTGCCATCAGCGGGGGGCTCTACAATGAGCAGTTCTTC. Protein product: CAISGGLYNEQFF.

The V call is TRBV5-1, the J call TRBJ2-5, with no clear D. The CDR3 runs to 12 residues. V dropped 3 bases and J dropped 5 bases, with 8 bases sitting between them. Germline loops: CDR1 SGHRS, CDR2 YFSETQ. The CDR3 DNA is TGCGCCAGCAGCTCCTTCTCGGAGACCCAGTACTTC. Translation gives CASSSFSETQYF.

This rearrangement joins TRBV7-2 to TRBJ1-2, with D maybe TRBD1 (6 bases). CDR1 and CDR2 (germline): SGHTA, FQGNSA. The CDR3 runs 13 residues. Trimming removed 5 bases from V and 3 bases from J, with 10 bases in between. The CDR3 DNA is TGTGCCAGCAGCCCGGACAGCTACTATGGCTACACCTTC. This encodes CASSPDSYYGYTF. The complete variable domain, with remaining parts taken from reference TRBV7-2 and TRBJ1-2, reads GAGVSQSPSNKVTEKGKDVELRCDPISGHTALYWYRQSLGQGLEFLIYFQGNSAPDKSGLPSDRFSAERTGGSVSTLTIQRTQQEDSAVYLCASSPDSYYGYTFGSGTRLTVV.

This clone was detected once. This sequence joins TRBV3-1 (or the pseudogene TRBV3-2) and TRBJ1-2; D ambiguous. Trimming stripped 2 bases from V and 4 bases from J, with 14 bases between. Germline values: CDR1 LGHDT, CDR2 YNNKEL (reference sequence). The CDR3 covers 15 residues. CDR3 loop: CASSQTPERVYGYTF. CDR3 DNA: TGTGCCAGCAGCCAAACACCAGAGAGGGTCTATGGCTACACCTTC.

The chain links TRBV12-5 to TRBJ2-1; TRBD2 aligns across 10 bases. There are 17 residues in the CDR3. Germline V gives CDR1 LGHNT, CDR2 FRNRAP. V shed 1 base and J 2 bases; nucleotides not matched to a gene: 5. CDR3 DNA sequence: TGTGCTAGTGGTTTGGGGGATAGCGGGGGGCCCTACAATGAGCAGTTCTTC. Protein product: CASGLGDSGGPYNEQFF.

The chain is built from TRBV23-1 and TRBJ2-7, with D possibly matching TRBD1 (5 bases). TRBV23-1 is an ORF; its function is uncertain. V was trimmed by 0 bases and J by 3 bases, leaving 9 bases between them. The CDR3 contains 14 residues. The CDR3 here is CASSQSGQIYEQYF. CDR3 nucleotides: TGCGCCAGCAGTCAATCGGGGCAGATCTACGAGCAGTACTTC.

This clone was recorded only once. The chain has TRBV10-3 and TRBJ2-4; 7 bases are shared with TRBD1. This CDR3 region has 14 residues. V lost 11 bases, J lost 5 bases, and 12 bases stayed unmatched. The germline CDR1 and CDR2 sequences are ENHRY and SYGVKD. This chain's CDR3 is CASMKTGSENIQYF. DNA of the CDR3: TGTGCCTCCATGAAGACAGGGTCGGAAAACATTCAGTACTTC.

The chain is built from TRBV27 and TRBJ2-1, with TRBD2 matching over 10 bases. Germline-derived CDR1 and CDR2 are MNHEY and SMNVEV (reference sequence). The CDR3 sequence is 14 residues long. The V and J ends lost 6 bases and 7 bases, in that order; junction bases with no gene match: 6. DNA of the CDR3: TGTGCCAGCAGCGGTAGCGGGGGGATTAATGAGCAGTTCTTC. Translation gives CASSGSGGINEQFF.

This clone was observed a few times. The rearrangement links TRBV28 to TRBJ2-2; 10 nucleotides align to TRBD1. The V segment lost 6 bases and the J segment 6 bases; nucleotides outside the gene matches: 10. Per the germline V gene, CDR1 is MDHEN and CDR2 is SYDVKM. This CDR3 is built from 16 residues. CDR3 in amino acids: CASRPQTGGIAGELFF. The CDR3 bases are TGTGCCAGCAGACCCCAGACAGGGGGCATCGCCGGGGAGCTGTTTTTT.

This clone appeared a single time. The chain employs TRBV3-1 (or the pseudogene TRBV3-2) and TRBJ2-1; D uncertain. This CDR3 has 15 residues. CDR1 LGHDT and CDR2 YNNKEL come from the germline V gene (reference sequence). The V end was cut by 4 bases, the J end by 0 bases, with 10 bases between. CDR3 protein: CASSPSWASYNEQFF. In DNA, the CDR3 is TGTGCCAGCAGCCCTTCTTGGGCCTCCTACAATGAGCAGTTCTTC.

The chain links TRBV7-2 to TRBJ2-7, with a weak D call TRBD2 (6 bases). This CDR3 has 12 residues. V lost 3 bases and J lost 3, with 6 bases in between. Germline V CDR1 and CDR2: SGHTA, FQGNSA. CDR3 bases: TGTGCCAGCAGCTTGACTAGCTACGAGCAGTACTTC. Its translation: CASSLTSYEQYF.

This chain links TRBV19 with TRBJ2-7, with TRBD1 as a possible D gene (5 bases). The CDR3 spans 13 residues. V lost 6 bases and J 6 bases, leaving 15 bases between the germline ends. The germline gives CDR1 LNHDA, CDR2 SQIVND (reference sequence). The CDR3 is CASRDNGPAEQYF. The CDR3 nucleotides read TGTGCCAGTAGGGACAATGGGCCTGCCGAGCAGTACTTC. The full variable domain, in which reference TRBV19 and TRBJ2-7 provide the parts outside the CDR3, is DGGITQSPKYLFRKEGQNVTLSCEQNLNHDAMYWYRQDPGQGLRLIYYSQIVNDFQKGDIAEGYSVSREKKESFPLTVTSAQKNPTAFYLCASRDNGPAEQYFGPGTRLTVT.

The rearrangement uses TRBV5-8 and TRBJ2-7; 7 bases map to TRBD1. The V gene end was trimmed by 0 bases and the J gene end by 5 bases; junction bases not matched to a gene: 2. The CDR3 extends over 13 amino acids. Looked up from germline, CDR1 is SGHTS and CDR2 is YDEGEE. CDR3 nucleotides: TGTGCCAGCAGCTTGGGAGGGGGCGACGAGCAGTACTTC. It is translated as CASSLGGGDEQYF.

Written as DNA, the CDR3 is TGTGCCTTGAGGACAGAGAAGAGCTCCTATAATTCACCCCTCCACTTT. This translates into CALRTEKSSYNSPLHF. This chain links TRBV30 with TRBJ1-6, with D perhaps matching TRBD1 (6 bases). V was shortened by 7 bases and J by 0 bases, with 16 bases between the two germline ends. The CDR3 sequence is 16 residues long. The germline gives CDR1 GTSNPN, CDR2 SVGIG (reference sequence). Full variable domain (missing parts from reference TRBV30 and TRBJ1-6): SQTIHQWPATLVQPVGSPLSLECTVEGTSNPNLYWYRQAAGRGLQLLFYSVGIGQISSEVPQNLSASRPQDRQFILSSKKLLLSDSGFYLCALRTEKSSYNSPLHFGNGTRLTVT.

CDR3 nucleotides: TGTGCCAGCAGTAGGGAGCTACACACTGAAGCTTTCTTT. Its translation is CASSRELHTEAFF. The genes are TRBV6-4 and TRBJ1-1; no clear D gene. The CDR3 runs 13 residues. V was pared by 5 bases and J by 3 bases, with 10 bases between. Looked up from germline, CDR1 is MRHNA and CDR2 is SNTAGT.

V gene TRBV7-8 combines with J gene TRBJ2-3; D might be TRBD1 (6 bases). The V gene lost 9 bases and the J gene lost 4 bases, with 14 bases spanning the gap. The V gene's germline CDR1 is SGHVS and CDR2 FQNEAQ. This CDR3 contains 13 residues. The CDR3: CASKRKGADTQYF. In DNA form, the CDR3 reads TGTGCCAGTAAACGGAAGGGGGCAGATACGCAGTATTTT.

The chain carries TRBV11-2 and TRBJ1-1; D remains unclear. CDR3 length: 11 residues. V lost 8 bases and J lost 3, with 7 bases in between. Germline V gene sequence: CDR1 SGHAT, CDR2 FQNNGV. Written as DNA, the CDR3 is TGTGCCAGCTTGAGGGACACTGAAGCTTTCTTT. It encodes CASLRDTEAFF.